The T cell receptor (beta chain) under discussion was sequenced for a study of Graves' ophthalmopathy and Graves' hyperthyroidism. Study context: Peripheral blood samples were taken at initial diagnosis, before any treatment.

Study results and limitations: A model built from 13 signatures distinguished ophthalmopathy from stable hyperthyroidism with approximately 89% sensitivity and approximately 81% specificity.

About this clonotype: Its matching antigen is unknown.

Amplification targeted the TCR beta CDR3 regions, with RNA transcripts as the source material. Second-round multiplex PCR came after first-round RT-PCR with HTBI primers. Via MiXCR, TCRdb re-called the multiplex PCR reads, giving one row per CDR3 protein. This sample has roughly 500,000 distinct CDR3 sequences, with approximately 15% found just once. The authors used Ficoll-Paque density gradient centrifugation to separate PBMCs. The input was more than 8 ml of fresh peripheral blood. The sample was blood. This clonotype originated in a woman under 40 with Graves' ophthalmopathy.

The chain's CDR3 is CASSYFSTVTGELFF. DNA for the CDR3: TGTGCCAGCAGTTACTTCTCAACAGTAACCGGGGAGCTGTTTTTT. The chain uses TRBV6-5 and TRBJ2-2, with unresolved D. Germline CDR1 MNHEY, CDR2 SVGAGI. The CDR3 is made up of 15 amino acids. V was shortened by 1 base and J by 5 bases, with 11 bases between the two germline ends.